Below, one TCR beta chain is given with its context. The antigen is undetermined. These data come from a study of blood T cells in healthy people across ages. General study findings and limits: TCR beta diversity per million T cells fell roughly linearly with age. Without sorted subsets, naive and antigen-experienced compartments could not be conclusively compared.

Germline trimming cut 6 bases from V and 2 bases from J; bases unmatched to any gene: 6. The CDR3 runs to 13 residues. CDR1 and CDR2 from the germline V gene are DFQATT and SNEGSKA (reference sequence). A second PCR of 7 to 11 cycles used a sample-barcoded 5' primer and a J-beta primer mix. TCRdb re-analysed the 5' RACE reads in MiXCR, keeping a single row per CDR3 protein. The sample yields almost 800,000 distinct CDR3 sequences, 55% to 70% seen once. Sequencing was performed on blood. This receptor was identified in a man aged 25-45 years in good health. V is TRBV20-1 and J is TRBJ2-5, with TRBD1 matching over 7 bases. CDR3 coding DNA: TGCAGTGCACTGACAGGGAATCAAGAGACCCAGTACTTC. Amino acids: CSALTGNQETQYF.